A single T cell receptor (beta chain) is shown here with its context. Its antigen is still unknown. The trim removed 5 bases at V and 6 bases at J, leaving 9 bases unmatched. The germline V gene has CDR1 SGHNT and CDR2 YENEEA. The CDR3 is 15 residues long. Only in-frame clones appear in the TCRdb table, and some are missing; sequencing was by immunoSEQ multiplex PCR. This table has roughly 350,000 clones, 80% to 90% appearing once. The entry originates in a study of Ad26.COV2.S vaccination and SARS-CoV-2 variants. General study findings and limits: Recipients of vaccine and of placebo showed similar breadth of their non-spike TCR repertoires.

Treatment meaning: roughly 18 received Ad26.COV2.S at low or high dose, single or two shots; several received placebo; per-sample allocation not given. The samples date from day 63 after the first vaccine or placebo injection. This TCR came from a person between 18 and 65 years old who received the Ad26.COV2.S COVID-19 vaccine or a placebo. This chain uses TRBV11-3 with TRBJ2-2; TRBD1 aligns across 7 bases. Here the sequenced sample was peripheral blood, taken in a trial of Ad26.COV2.S vaccine versus placebo. In nucleotides, the CDR3 is TGTGCCAGCAGCCTTCGGACAGGAGGAGCCGGGGAGCTGTTTTTT. Translating gives CASSLRTGGAGELFF. Based on the CDR3 plus reference TRBV11-3 and TRBJ2-2, the full variable domain is EAGVVQSPRYKIIEKKQPVAFWCNPISGHNTLYWYLQNLGQGPELLIRYENEEAVDDSQLPKDRFSAERLKGVDSTLKIQPAELGDSAVYLCASSLRTGGAGELFFGEGSRLTVL.